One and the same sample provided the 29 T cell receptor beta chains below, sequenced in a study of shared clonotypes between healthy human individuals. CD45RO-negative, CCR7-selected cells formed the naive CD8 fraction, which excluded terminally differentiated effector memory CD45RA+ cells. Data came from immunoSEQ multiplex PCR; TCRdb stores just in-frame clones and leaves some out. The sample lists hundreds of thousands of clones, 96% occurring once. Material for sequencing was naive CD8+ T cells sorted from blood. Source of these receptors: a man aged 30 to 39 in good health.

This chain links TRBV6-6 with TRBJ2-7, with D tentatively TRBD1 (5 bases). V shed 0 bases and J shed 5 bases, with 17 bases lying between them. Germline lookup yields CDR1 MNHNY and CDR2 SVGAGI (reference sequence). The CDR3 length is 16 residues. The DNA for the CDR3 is TGTGCCAGCAGTTACTCGAAGGAGCGTCAGGGTGACGAGCAGTACTTC. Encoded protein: CASSYSKERQGDEQYF.

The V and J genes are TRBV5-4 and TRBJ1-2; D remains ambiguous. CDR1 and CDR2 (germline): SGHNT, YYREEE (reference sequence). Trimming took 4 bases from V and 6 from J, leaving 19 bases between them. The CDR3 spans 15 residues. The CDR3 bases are TGTGCCAGCAGCGAAGGACCGGGGATCATAAATGGCTACACCTTC. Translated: CASSEGPGIINGYTF.

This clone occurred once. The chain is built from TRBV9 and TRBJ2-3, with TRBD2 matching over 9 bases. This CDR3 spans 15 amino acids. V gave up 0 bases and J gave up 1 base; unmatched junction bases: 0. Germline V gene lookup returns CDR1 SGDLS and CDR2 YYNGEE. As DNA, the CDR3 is TGTGCCAGCAGCGTAGGGACTAGCGGCACAGATACGCAGTATTTT. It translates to CASSVGTSGTDTQYF.

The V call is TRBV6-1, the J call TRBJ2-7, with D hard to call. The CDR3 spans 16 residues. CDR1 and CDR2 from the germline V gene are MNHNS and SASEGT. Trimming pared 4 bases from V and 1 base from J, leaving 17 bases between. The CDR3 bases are TGTGCCAGCAGTGGGTTCTTGCAAAGTCCTTCCTACGAGCAGTACTTC. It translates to CASSGFLQSPSYEQYF.

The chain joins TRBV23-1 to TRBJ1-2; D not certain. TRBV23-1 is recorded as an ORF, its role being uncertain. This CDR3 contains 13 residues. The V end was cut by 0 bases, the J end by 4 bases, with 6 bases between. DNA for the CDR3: TGCGCCAGCAGTCAATCGGCCAGCTATGGCTACACCTTC. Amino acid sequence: CASSQSASYGYTF.

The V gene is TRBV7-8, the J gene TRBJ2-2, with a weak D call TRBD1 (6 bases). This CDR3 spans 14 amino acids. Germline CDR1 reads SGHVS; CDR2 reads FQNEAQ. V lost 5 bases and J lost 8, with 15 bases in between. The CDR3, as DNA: TGTGCCAGCAGCATAACAGGGCCCGGGGGGGAGCTGTTTTTT. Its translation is CASSITGPGGELFF. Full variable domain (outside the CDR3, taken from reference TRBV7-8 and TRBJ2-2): GAGVSQSPRYKVAKRGQDVALRCDPISGHVSLFWYQQALGQGPEFLTYFQNEAQLDKSGLPSDRFFAERPEGSVSTLKIQRTQQEDSAVYLCASSITGPGGELFFGEGSRLTVL.

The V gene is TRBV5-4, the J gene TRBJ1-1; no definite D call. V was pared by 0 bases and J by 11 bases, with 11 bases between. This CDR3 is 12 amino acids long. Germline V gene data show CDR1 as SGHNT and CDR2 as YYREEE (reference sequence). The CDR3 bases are TGTGCCAGCAGCTTGGTTGGTTCGGGGGCTTTCTTT. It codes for CASSLVGSGAFF.

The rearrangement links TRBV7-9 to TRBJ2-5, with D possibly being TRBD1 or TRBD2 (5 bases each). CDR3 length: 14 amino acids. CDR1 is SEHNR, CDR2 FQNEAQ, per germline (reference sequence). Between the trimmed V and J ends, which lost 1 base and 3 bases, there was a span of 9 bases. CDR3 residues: CASSLVGGKETQYF. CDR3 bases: TGTGCCAGCAGCTTAGTTGGGGGAAAAGAGACCCAGTACTTC.

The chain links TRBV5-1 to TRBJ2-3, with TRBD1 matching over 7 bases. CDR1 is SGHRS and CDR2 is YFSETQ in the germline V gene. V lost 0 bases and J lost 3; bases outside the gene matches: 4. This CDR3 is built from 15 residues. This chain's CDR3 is CASSLADRVTDTQYF. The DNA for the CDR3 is TGCGCCAGCAGCTTGGCCGACAGGGTGACAGATACGCAGTATTTT. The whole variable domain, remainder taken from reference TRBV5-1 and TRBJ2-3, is KAGVTQTPRYLIKTRGQQVTLSCSPISGHRSVSWYQQTPGQGLQFLFEYFSETQRNKGNFPGRFSGRQFSNSRSEMNVSTLELGDSALYLCASSLADRVTDTQYFGPGTRLTVL.

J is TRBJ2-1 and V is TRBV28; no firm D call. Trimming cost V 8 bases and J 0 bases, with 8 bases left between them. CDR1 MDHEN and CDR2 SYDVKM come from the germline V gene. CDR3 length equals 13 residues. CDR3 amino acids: CASDRSSYNEQFF. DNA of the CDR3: TGTGCCAGCGATAGAAGCTCCTACAATGAGCAGTTCTTC.

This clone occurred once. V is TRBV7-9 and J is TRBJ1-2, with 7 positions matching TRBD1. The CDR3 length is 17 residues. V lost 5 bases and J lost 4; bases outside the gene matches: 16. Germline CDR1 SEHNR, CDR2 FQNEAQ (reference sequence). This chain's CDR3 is CASSGQGTNRGTYGYTF. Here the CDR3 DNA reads TGTGCCAGCAGCGGCCAGGGGACGAACAGGGGAACCTATGGCTACACCTTC.

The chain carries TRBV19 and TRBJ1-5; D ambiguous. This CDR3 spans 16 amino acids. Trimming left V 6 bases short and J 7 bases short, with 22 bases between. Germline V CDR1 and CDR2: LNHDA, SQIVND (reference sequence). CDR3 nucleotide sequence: TGTGCCAGTAGAGGTAGATCTGACTTTTGGCGGCAGCCCCAGCATTTT. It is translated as CASRGRSDFWRQPQHF.

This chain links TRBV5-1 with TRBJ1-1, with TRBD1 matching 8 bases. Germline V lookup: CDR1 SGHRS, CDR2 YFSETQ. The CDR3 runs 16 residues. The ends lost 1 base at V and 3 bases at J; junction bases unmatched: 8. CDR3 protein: CASSLTPTGEDTEAFF. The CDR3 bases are TGCGCCAGCAGCTTGACCCCGACAGGGGAGGACACTGAAGCTTTCTTT.

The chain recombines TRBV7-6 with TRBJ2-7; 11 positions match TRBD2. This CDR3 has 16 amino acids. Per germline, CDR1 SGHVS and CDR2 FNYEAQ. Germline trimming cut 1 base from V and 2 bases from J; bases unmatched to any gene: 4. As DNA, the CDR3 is TGTGCCAGCAGCTTAGAATTAGCGGGAGGGACCTACGAGCAGTACTTC. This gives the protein CASSLELAGGTYEQYF.

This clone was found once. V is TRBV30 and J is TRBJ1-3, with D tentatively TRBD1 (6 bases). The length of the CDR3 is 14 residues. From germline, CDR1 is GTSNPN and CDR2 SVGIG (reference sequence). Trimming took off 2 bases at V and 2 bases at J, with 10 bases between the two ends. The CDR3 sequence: CAWSSTGTGNTIYF. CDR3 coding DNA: TGTGCCTGGAGTTCCACAGGGACTGGAAACACCATATATTTT.

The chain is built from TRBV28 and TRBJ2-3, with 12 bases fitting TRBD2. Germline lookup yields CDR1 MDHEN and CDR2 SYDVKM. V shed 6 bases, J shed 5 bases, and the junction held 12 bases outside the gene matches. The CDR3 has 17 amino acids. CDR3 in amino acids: CASSPEASGRAEDTQYF. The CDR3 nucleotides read TGTGCCAGCAGCCCTGAGGCTAGCGGGAGGGCCGAAGATACGCAGTATTTT. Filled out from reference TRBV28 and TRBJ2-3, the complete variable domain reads DVKVTQSSRYLVKRTGEKVFLECVQDMDHENMFWYRQDPGLGLRLIYFSYDVKMKEKGDIPEGYSVSREKKERFSLILESASTNQTSMYLCASSPEASGRAEDTQYFGPGTRLTVL.

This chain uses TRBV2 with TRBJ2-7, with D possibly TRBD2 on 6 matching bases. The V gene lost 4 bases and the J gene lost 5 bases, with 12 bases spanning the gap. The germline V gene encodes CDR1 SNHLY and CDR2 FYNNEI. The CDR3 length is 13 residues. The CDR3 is CASSGDFGDEQYF. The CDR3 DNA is TGTGCCAGCAGTGGGGACTTCGGGGACGAGCAGTACTTC.

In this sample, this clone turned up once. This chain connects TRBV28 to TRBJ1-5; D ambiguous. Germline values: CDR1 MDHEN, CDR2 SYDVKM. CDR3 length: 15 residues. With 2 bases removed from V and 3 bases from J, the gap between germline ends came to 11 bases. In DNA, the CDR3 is TGTGCCAGCAGTTTAAGTGTGTCGGACAATCAGCCCCAGCATTTT. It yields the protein CASSLSVSDNQPQHF.

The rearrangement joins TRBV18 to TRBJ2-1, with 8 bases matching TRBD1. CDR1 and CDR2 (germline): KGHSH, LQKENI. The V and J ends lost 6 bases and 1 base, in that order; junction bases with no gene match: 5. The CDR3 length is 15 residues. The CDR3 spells CASSLYRGSYNEQFF. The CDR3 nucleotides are TGTGCCAGCTCGCTATACAGGGGGTCCTACAATGAGCAGTTCTTC. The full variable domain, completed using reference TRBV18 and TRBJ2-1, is NAGVMQNPRHLVRRRGQEARLRCSPMKGHSHVYWYRQLPEEGLKFMVYLQKENIIDESGMPKERFSAEFPKEGPSILRIQQVVRGDSAAYFCASSLYRGSYNEQFFGPGTRLTVL.

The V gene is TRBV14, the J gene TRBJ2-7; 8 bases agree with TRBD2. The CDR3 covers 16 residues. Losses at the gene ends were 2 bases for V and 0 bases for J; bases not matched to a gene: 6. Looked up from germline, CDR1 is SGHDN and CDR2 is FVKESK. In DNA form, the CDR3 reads TGTGCCAGCAGCCAACGGTTAGCGGGGAACTCCTACGAGCAGTACTTC. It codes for CASSQRLAGNSYEQYF.

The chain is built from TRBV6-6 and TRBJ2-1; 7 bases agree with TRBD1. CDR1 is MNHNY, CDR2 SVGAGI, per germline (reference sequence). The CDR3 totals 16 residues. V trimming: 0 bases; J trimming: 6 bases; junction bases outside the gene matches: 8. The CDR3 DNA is TGTGCCAGCAGTTACTCAGCACAGGGGAAAAGCAATGAGCAGTTCTTC. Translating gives CASSYSAQGKSNEQFF.

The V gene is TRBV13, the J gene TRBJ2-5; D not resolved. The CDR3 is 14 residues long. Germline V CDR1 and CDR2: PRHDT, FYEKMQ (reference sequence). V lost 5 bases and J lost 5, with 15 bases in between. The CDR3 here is CASSKRLGMETQYF. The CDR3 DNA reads TGTGCCAGCAGCAAAAGGCTAGGGATGGAGACCCAGTACTTC.

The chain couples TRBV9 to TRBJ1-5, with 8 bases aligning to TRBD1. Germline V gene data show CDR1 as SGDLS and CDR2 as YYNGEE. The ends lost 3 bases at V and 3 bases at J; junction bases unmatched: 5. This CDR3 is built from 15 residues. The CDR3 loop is CASSGGQGLNQPQHF. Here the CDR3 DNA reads TGTGCCAGCAGCGGAGGACAGGGCCTCAATCAGCCCCAGCATTTT.

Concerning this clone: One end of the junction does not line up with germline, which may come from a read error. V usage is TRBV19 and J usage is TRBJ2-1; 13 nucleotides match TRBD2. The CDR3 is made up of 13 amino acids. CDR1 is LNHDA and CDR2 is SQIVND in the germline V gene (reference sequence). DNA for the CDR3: TGTGCCAGTAGAAACGAACTAGCGGGAGGGTACCTCTTC. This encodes CASRNELAGGYLF.

Here the CDR3 reads CSVEAPAGVRSYNEQFF. The CDR3 nucleotides read TGCAGCGTTGAAGCGCCAGCGGGAGTAAGGTCCTACAATGAGCAGTTCTTC. This chain joins TRBV29-1 and TRBJ2-1, with 8 bases that match TRBD2. Germline lookup yields CDR1 SQVTM and CDR2 ANQGSEA. V lost 1 base and J lost 1; bases outside the gene matches: 9. This CDR3 has 17 residues.

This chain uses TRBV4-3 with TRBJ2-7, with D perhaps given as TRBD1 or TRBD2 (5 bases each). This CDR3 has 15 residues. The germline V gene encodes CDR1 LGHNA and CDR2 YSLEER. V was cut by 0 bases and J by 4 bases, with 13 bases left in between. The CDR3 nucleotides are TGCGCCAGCAGCCAAGATCGGGGCGTCATGTACGAGCAGTACTTC. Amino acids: CASSQDRGVMYEQYF.

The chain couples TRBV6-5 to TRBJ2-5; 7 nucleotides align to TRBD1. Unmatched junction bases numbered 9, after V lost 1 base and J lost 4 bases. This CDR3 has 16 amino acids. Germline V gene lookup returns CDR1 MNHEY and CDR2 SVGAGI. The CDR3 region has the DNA TGTGCCAGCAGTTACTTCGGGGCCAGGGGGATAGAGACCCAGTACTTC. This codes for CASSYFGARGIETQYF.

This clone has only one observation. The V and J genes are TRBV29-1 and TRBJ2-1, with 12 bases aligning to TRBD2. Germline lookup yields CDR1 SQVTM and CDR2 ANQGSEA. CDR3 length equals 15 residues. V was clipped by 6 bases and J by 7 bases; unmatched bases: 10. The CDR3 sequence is CSVWTSGTTGNEQFF. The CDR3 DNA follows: TGCAGCGTCTGGACTAGCGGGACCACAGGGAATGAGCAGTTCTTC.

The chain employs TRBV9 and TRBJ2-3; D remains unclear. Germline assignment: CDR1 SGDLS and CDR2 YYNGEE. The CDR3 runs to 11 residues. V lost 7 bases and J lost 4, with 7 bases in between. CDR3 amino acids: CASGRADTQYF. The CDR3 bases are TGTGCCAGCGGCCGGGCAGATACGCAGTATTTT. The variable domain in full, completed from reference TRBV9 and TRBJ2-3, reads DSGVTQTPKHLITATGQRVTLRCSPRSGDLSVYWYQQSLDQGLQFLIQYYNGEERAKGNILERFSAQQFPDLHSELNLSSLELGDSALYFCASGRADTQYFGPGTRLTVL.